Below are 17 T cell receptor beta chains sequenced from a single sample in a study of CD8+ T cells in alopecia areata. Sequencing relied on a cDNA template that was reverse transcribed from extracted RNA. The data were produced by immunoSEQ multiplex PCR, yet TCRdb's version contains in-frame clones alone and is incomplete. The repertoire shows over 250,000 clones, none seen only once; the top ten take 0.9% to 1.5%. Cutaneous lymph node cells were pooled, and they were sorted using CD4, CD8alpha, NKG2D, NKG2ACE and other markers. Sequences were obtained from CD4+ T cells sorted from a lymph node. The source is a C3H/HeJ mouse with alopecia areata. As its MHC haplotype, the strain has H2-k.

Details on this clone: Gene names and germline refer to mouse. The covered CDR3 bases are TGTGCTAGCAGTCCCCCAGGAATCTATGCT. Translating it yields CASSPPGIYA. The whole CDR3 region reads CASSPPGIYAEQFF. The chain has TRBV29 and TRBJ2-1; no clear D gene. With the read ending 4 residues before the CDR3 end, the germline J gene is used to fill in that end. Germline V CDR1 and CDR2: MSHET, SYDVDS. The CDR3 runs to 14 residues. V gave up 5 bases and J gave up 3 bases, with 11 bases separating them.

For this clone: Gene names and germline refer to mouse. The read halts 4 residues ahead of the CDR3 end, with the missing end drawn from the germline J gene. The chain carries TRBV13-1 and TRBJ2-2; TRBD2 agrees at 9 bases. Germline trimming cut 6 bases from V and 0 bases from J; bases unmatched to any gene: 6. This CDR3 contains 16 residues. Germline CDR1 is NSHNY and CDR2 is SYGAGN. The CDR3 DNA, read in part, is TGTGCCAGCAAGCCTGACTGGGGGACAAACACCGGG. Its protein is CASKPDWGTNTG. The complete CDR3 reads CASKPDWGTNTGQLYF.

Regarding this clone: Genes here carry mouse names. The read gets to within 4 residues of the CDR3 end, and the germline J gene fills in the rest. The sample carries other DNA sequences with the same CDR3. The rearrangement uses TRBV14 and TRBJ2-2, with 7 nucleotides matching TRBD1. The CDR3 covers 15 residues. Germline V gene lookup returns CDR1 SGHDT and CDR2 FRDEAV. V gave up 2 bases and J gave up 1 base; unmatched junction bases: 2. The CDR3 sequence: CASSLTGLNTGQLYF. Incomplete CDR3 DNA: TGTGCCAGCAGTTTGACAGGGCTAAACACCGGG.

This clone was recorded at least ten times. Genes here carry mouse names. The read halts 4 residues ahead of the CDR3 end, with the missing end drawn from the germline J gene. The V call is TRBV22, the J call TRBJ1-2; the table's TRBD1 call for D was not verified on the DNA. TRBV22 is an annotated pseudogene. CDR3 length: 14 amino acids. CDR3 DNA, as far as it was read: TGTGCCAGCAGTTGTCAGGCAGGGAACTCC. Translation gives CASSCQAGNS. The entire CDR3 reads CASSCQAGNSDYTF.

A few counts support this clone. The gene names here belong to mouse. The CDR3 loop is CAWSLVRNNSPLYF. CDR3 DNA (partial): TGTGCCTGGAGTCTAGTCAGGAATAATTCGCCC. The rearrangement links TRBV31 to TRBJ1-6; D remains ambiguous. The DNA ends 3 residues before the CDR3 does, and the rest of the CDR3 is filled in from the germline J gene. TRBJ1-6 has ORF status, its function being uncertain. The germline V gene has CDR1 GKSSPN and CDR2 SITVG. Trimming shortened V by 0 bases and J by 5 bases, and 8 bases separated the two germline ends. CDR3 length: 14 residues.

This clone has just a few counts. Here the gene names and germline are mouse. The read comes to an end 4 residues before the CDR3 does, leaving the germline J gene to fill in the end. This chain uses TRBV17 with TRBJ2-1, with a weak D call TRBD1 (5 bases). V lost 3 bases and J lost 3, with 9 bases in between. The length of the CDR3 is 14 residues. Germline CDR1 and CDR2: MNHDT and YYDKIL. CDR3 DNA (partial): TGTGCTAGCAGTAGGGAGACAGTCTATGCT. Amino acid sequence: CASSRETVYA. The whole CDR3 sequence is CASSRETVYAEQFF. The full variable domain, its missing parts supplied by reference TRBV17 and TRBJ2-1, is DTTVKQNPRYKLARVGKPVNLICSQTMNHDTMYWYQKKPNQAPKLLLFYYDKILNREADTFEKFQSSRPNNSFCSLYIGSAGLEYSAMYLCASSRETVYAEQFFGPGTRLTVL.

In its sample, this clone was seen a few times. Mouse gene names and germline throughout. The sequence runs out 4 residues before the end of the CDR3; the remainder is reconstructed from the germline J gene. The V and J genes are TRBV13-3 and TRBJ2-5; weak D call: TRBD2 (7 bases). Germline CDR1 reads NNHDY; CDR2 reads SYVADS. The CDR3 consists of 13 residues. CDR3 amino acids: CASSGGARDTQYF. The CDR3 DNA, read in part, is TGTGCCAGCAGTGGGGGGGCGCGAGAC.

The table lists this clone with many counts. Gene names are the mouse ones. This CDR3 is also generated by other DNA sequences in the sample. Incomplete CDR3 DNA: TGTGCCAGCAGCCCGACAGGGGGAAACACA. Translated, it gives CASSPTGGNT. In full, the CDR3 reads CASSPTGGNTEVFF. This chain uses TRBV5 with TRBJ1-1; 9 nucleotides agree with TRBD1. Sequencing ends 4 residues short of the CDR3 end; the germline J gene provides the rest. The V and J ends lost 4 bases and 1 base, in that order; junction bases with no gene match: 1. Germline V gene data show CDR1 as LGHNA and CDR2 as YNLKQL (reference sequence). This CDR3 is built from 14 residues.

Comments on this clone: Germline and genes: mouse. With the read ending 4 residues before the CDR3 end, the germline J gene is used to fill in that end. The chain is built from TRBV5 and TRBJ2-2; D gene uncertain. Per the germline V gene, CDR1 is LGHNA and CDR2 is YNLKQL (reference sequence). The ends were cut back, 1 base at V and 0 bases at J, with 6 bases in the middle. The CDR3 covers 15 residues. This chain's CDR3 is CASSQAQTNTGQLYF. The part of the CDR3 DNA that was read is TGTGCCAGCAGCCAAGCACAAACAAACACCGGG.

This clone appeared a few times. Possible read error: a much larger clone is one base away. All gene names here are mouse names. The read ends 4 residues shy of where the CDR3 ends; the end is completed using the germline J gene. Within the sample, other DNA sequences also encode this same CDR3. The chain combines TRBV13-3 with TRBJ2-5, with D possibly matching TRBD1 (6 bases). The germline gives CDR1 NNHDY, CDR2 SYVADS. CDR3 length equals 12 residues. CDR3 loop: CASSGTKDTQYF. The sequenced part of the CDR3 DNA is TGTGCCAGCAGCGGGACAAAAGAC. The full variable domain, rest sourced from reference TRBV13-3 and TRBJ2-5, is EAAVTQSPRSKVAVTGGKVTLSCHQTNNHDYMYWYRQDTGHGLRLIHYSYVADSTEKGDIPDGYKASRPSQENFSLILELASLSQTAVYFCASSGTKDTQYFGPGTRLLVL.

Only a few counts were recorded for this clone. At one of its ends the junction is not consistent with the germline gene, which may arise from a read error. Mouse germline and gene names are used. With the read ending 4 residues before the CDR3 end, the germline J gene is used to fill in that end. The genes are TRBV19 and TRBJ2-1; 10 bases are a match to TRBD1. Germline V CDR1 and CDR2: FNHDT, SITEND (reference sequence). The CDR3 has 14 residues. The sequenced part of the CDR3 DNA is TGTGCCGGCAGGGGACAGGGGATTTTTGCT. Its protein product is CAGRGQGIFA. The full CDR3 protein reads CAGRGQGIFAEQFF. Together with reference TRBV19 and TRBJ2-1, the CDR3 gives the full variable domain: GGIITQTPKFLIGQEGQKLTLKCQQNFNHDTMYWYRQDSGKGLRLIYYSITENDLQKGDLSEGYDASREKKSSFSLTVTSAQKNEMAVFLCAGRGQGIFAEQFFGPGTRLTVL.

This clone was counted a few times. The genes are named according to mouse. The read terminates 4 residues ahead of where the CDR3 ends, so the germline J gene completes it. V and J are TRBV1 and TRBJ2-5; TRBD1 might be the D (5 bases). CDR1 is NSQYPW and CDR2 is LRSPGD in the germline V gene (reference sequence). Trimming shortened V by 2 bases and J by 0 bases, and 9 bases separated the two germline ends. The CDR3 runs 15 residues. The DNA read from the CDR3 is TGCACCTGCAGTGCACAGGGCCTTAACCAAGAC. Amino acids: CTCSAQGLNQD. The entire CDR3 is CTCSAQGLNQDTQYF.

This clone was detected a few times. Mouse germline and gene names are used. The read falls 4 residues short of the CDR3 end, and the missing part is taken from the germline J gene. Different DNA sequences within this sample yield the same CDR3. The chain has TRBV19 and TRBJ1-2; D possibly corresponds to TRBD1 (6 bases). The CDR3 sequence is 14 residues long. V dropped 4 bases and J dropped 0 bases, with 10 bases sitting between them. Germline CDR1 is FNHDT and CDR2 is SITEND (reference sequence). The CDR3: CASSPQGTNSDYTF. Partial CDR3 DNA: TGTGCCAGCAGTCCACAGGGTACAAACTCC.

On this clone itself: Gene labels here are mouse ones. Coverage ceases 4 residues before the CDR3 finishes, and the germline J gene fills in the end. The chain carries TRBV13-3 and TRBJ2-5; D is perhaps TRBD2 (6 bases). Germline CDR1 NNHDY, CDR2 SYVADS. The CDR3 loop spans 12 amino acids. CDR3: CASSRLVDTQYF. CDR3 bases read: TGTGCCAGCAGCCGACTGGTGGAC.

With respect to this clone: These gene names are mouse names. The read stops 4 residues short of the end of the CDR3; the missing end is completed from the germline J gene. Different DNA sequences within this sample yield the same CDR3. The rearrangement joins TRBV19 to TRBJ2-2, with a tentative D call TRBD1 (5 bases). The CDR3 is 15 residues long. Trimming removed 2 bases at V and 3 bases at J, with 11 bases between. Germline CDR1 reads FNHDT; CDR2 reads SITEND (reference sequence). CDR3 loop: CASSIQGGDTGQLYF. The DNA read from the CDR3 is TGTGCCAGCAGTATTCAGGGAGGAGACACCGGG. Full variable domain (rest looked up from reference TRBV19 and TRBJ2-2): GGIITQTPKFLIGQEGQKLTLKCQQNFNHDTMYWYRQDSGKGLRLIYYSITENDLQKGDLSEGYDASREKKSSFSLTVTSAQKNEMAVFLCASSIQGGDTGQLYFGEGSKLTVL.

The sample holds a few counts of this clone. The gene symbols are mouse symbols. The CDR3 is cut off 4 residues early in the read; its end comes from the germline J gene. The chain carries TRBV13-1 and TRBJ2-3; 8 nucleotides align to TRBD2. This CDR3 is 14 amino acids long. Trimming removed 4 bases from V and 1 base from J; junction bases left unmatched: 2. CDR1 is NSHNY, CDR2 SYGAGN, per germline. The DNA read from the CDR3 is TGTGCCAGCAGTCCGGGGGGGCGTGCAGAA. Amino acids: CASSPGGRAE. From start to end, the CDR3 is CASSPGGRAETLYF.

As to this clone: Mouse gene names apply. The CDR3 is cut off 4 residues early in the read; its end comes from the germline J gene. Other DNA sequences in the same sample also yield this CDR3. The rearrangement uses TRBV5 and TRBJ2-7, with 8 bases identical to TRBD2. The germline V gene encodes CDR1 LGHNA and CDR2 YNLKQL (reference sequence). The CDR3 consists of 14 residues. V trimming: 1 base; J trimming: 2 bases; junction bases outside the gene matches: 1. The part of the CDR3 DNA that was read is TGTGCCAGCAGCCAAGTTGGGGGGGCCTAT. It translates to CASSQVGGAY. The whole CDR3 sequence is CASSQVGGAYEQYF.